Here is one TCR beta chain with its context. Its antigen remains unknown. This sample stems from a study of T-cell memory formation after mild COVID-19. Study background: In these data, TCR clusters were largely donor specific.

Looked up from germline, CDR1 is SGHAT and CDR2 is FQNNGV. The CDR3 spans 16 residues. V dropped 1 base and J dropped 10 bases, with 17 bases sitting between them. The study's findings and limits: A balance of CD4 and CD8 characterized clones contracting day 15 to 85, whereas later expanders leaned CD4+. Some responding clones appeared in pre-infection memory, suggesting cross-reactive memory joined.

UMIs and sample barcodes were carried by the TCR alpha and TCR beta cDNA libraries that 5'RACE produced using constant-segment primers. TCRdb redid the calling of the 5' RACE reads with MiXCR, one entry per CDR3 protein. The table shows just under 350,000 distinct CDR3 sequences, with about an eighth occurring only once. The sequencing input was PBMCs or a T cell subset sorted from them (not recorded which). The chain has TRBV11-2 and TRBJ1-6; possibly TRBD1 for D (6 bases). The TCR was taken from a man between 18 and 35 years old who had mild COVID-19 (a few samples of this study predate the infection). Cell type and time point are not known. Written as DNA, the CDR3 is TGTGCCAGCAGCTTAGGGCCCGACAGGCCTGGATCACCCCTCCACTTT. Its translation is CASSLGPDRPGSPLHF.